This T cell receptor beta chain was obtained from a study of blood T cell repertoires in COVID-19. Study-wide background: Spain, Italy and the United States supplied samples that represented acute and convalescent COVID-19. T cells, B-cell-depleted T cells, or PBMCs supplied cDNA or gDNA.

This clone has only a few counts. The CDR3 length is 16 residues. Trimming removed 4 bases from V and 6 bases from J; junction bases left unmatched: 8. CDR1 and CDR2 (germline): SEHNR, FQNEAQ (reference sequence). In the study's own analysis: Researchers report that nucleated cell counts were estimated from reference gene primer amplification. Assay used: immunoSEQ multiplex PCR; TCRdb lists only in-frame clones, some missing. D and trimming come from the DNA, and the V and J calls and clone size come from that table. The table includes tens of thousands of clones, just under 70% detected once. J is TRBJ2-2 and V is TRBV7-9; TRBD1 matches at 10 bases. This receptor was obtained from an elderly man with acute or convalescent COVID-19. The source material was peripheral blood. The CDR3 bases are TGTGCCAGCAGCTCCCGGGACAGGGGAGGGTCCGGGGAGCTGTTTTTT. This translates into CASSSRDRGGSGELFF.